This entry is about one TCR beta chain. This clone was counted once. No antigen is known for it. No base qualities exist here, and no much larger clone lies one base off it. The sample is drawn from a study of PD-L1 blockade in urothelial cancer (dated by TCRdb to about 2017). Describing the broader study: Every patient began therapy in 2014 and was given atezolizumab 1,200 mg intravenously every 3 weeks. About 90% of the roughly 29 patients were identified as males with urothelial cancer of bladder origin, and a prior smoking history was reported by 18 of 29 patients. An ECOG performance status of 0 or 1 was recorded for the patients, and 0 to 3 prior chemotherapy regimens had been received by the patients. Blood samples were analyzed 3 weeks after the start of treatment (second dose) and 6 weeks after the start of treatment. Blood samples yielded a median of around 140,000 T cells and more than 80,000 unique TCRs, with median clonality 0.080. An exploratory multi-omic analysis was conducted of the somatic, immune and clinical correlates of response to PD-L1 blockade with atezolizumab in urothelial cancer. Pretreatment tumor samples, along with matched peripheral blood serially collected before and after atezolizumab treatment, were subjected to TCR sequencing. Progression-free survival longer than 6 months counted as durable clinical benefit, and TCR features were additionally tested against both progression-free and overall survival. In the same patients, pretreatment tumors underwent whole exome sequencing and RNA sequencing in addition to TCR sequencing. Roughly 9 patients reached durable clinical benefit, while 20 patients did not. Pretreatment blood TCR-seq was available for fewer than 30 patients, at least one posttreatment blood collection was obtained for around 25 patients, and tumor TCR-seq was available for around 25 patients.

Findings and caveats that apply to the study as a whole: Because of the small sample size (n of about 30) and the many exploratory analyses performed, the results are intended to be regarded as hypothesis-generating. Improved progression-free and overall survival was found to be associated with pretreatment peripheral blood TCR clonality below the median. Greater expansion of tumor-associated TCR clones in peripheral blood 3 weeks after the start of treatment was observed in patients with durable benefit (n ≈ 22, p = 0.022).

The germline V gene encodes CDR1 SGHAT and CDR2 FQNNGV. From V the trimming removes 0 bases and from J it removes 4 bases, while the gene matches leave 2 bases of the junction unaccounted for. The cysteine opens and the phenylalanine closes a CDR3 of 15 amino acids. CDR3 DNA only is kept here, 45 bases in frame from base 1. The cohort included 29 patients with locally advanced or metastatic urothelial carcinoma who were treated at Memorial Sloan Kettering on a trial protocol. Peripheral blood mononuclear cells were collected from each patient pretreatment and during treatment, giving between 1 and 8 total time points per patient. The Qiagen DNeasy Blood extraction kit was used to purify genomic DNA from total PBMCs and tumor samples. PBMCs were collected pretreatment and during treatment, and were isolated and stored as previously described. Synthetic TCR analog templates were spiked into each PCR to estimate absolute template abundance from read counts. TCRbeta CDR3 regions were amplified from genomic DNA with bias-controlled V and J gene primers using the immunoSEQ assay. Sequencing of rearranged TCRbeta segments was performed at approximately 20X coverage. Per the authors' processing: Clustering was used to correct sequencing errors, and CDR3s were annotated against IMGT to assign V, D and J genes. Downstream analyses used only productive TCRbeta rearrangements and left out out-of-frame or stop-codon sequences. Clonality was calculated as one minus the Shannon entropy normalized by the log of the number of unique productive sequences. Clones differing between time points or between blood and tumor were identified by Fisher's exact test with Benjamini-Hochberg correction at adjusted p below 0.01. TCRdb mirrors the immuneACCESS table, restricted to in-frame sequences. Some clones are absent from its copies; in checked studies, under half trace to an unresolved V gene, and the reason for the others is unknown. The V and J calls and clone size are taken from that table; D and trimming were inferred from the DNA. The sample yields around 33,000 clones; over 75% were counted once. 3.5% of the sample is held by the ten biggest clonotypes.

The chain uses TRBV11-2 and TRBJ2-7; 11 bases in between match TRBD1. The sequencing here drew on PBMCs, taken around atezolizumab (anti-PD-L1) treatment. The clonotype originates from a man aged 65 to 85 with urothelial cancer. Here the CDR3 is given as CASSLDRDRGYEQYF. At the DNA level, the sequence is TGTGCCAGCAGCTTAGATCGGGACAGGGGGTACGAGCAGTACTTC.